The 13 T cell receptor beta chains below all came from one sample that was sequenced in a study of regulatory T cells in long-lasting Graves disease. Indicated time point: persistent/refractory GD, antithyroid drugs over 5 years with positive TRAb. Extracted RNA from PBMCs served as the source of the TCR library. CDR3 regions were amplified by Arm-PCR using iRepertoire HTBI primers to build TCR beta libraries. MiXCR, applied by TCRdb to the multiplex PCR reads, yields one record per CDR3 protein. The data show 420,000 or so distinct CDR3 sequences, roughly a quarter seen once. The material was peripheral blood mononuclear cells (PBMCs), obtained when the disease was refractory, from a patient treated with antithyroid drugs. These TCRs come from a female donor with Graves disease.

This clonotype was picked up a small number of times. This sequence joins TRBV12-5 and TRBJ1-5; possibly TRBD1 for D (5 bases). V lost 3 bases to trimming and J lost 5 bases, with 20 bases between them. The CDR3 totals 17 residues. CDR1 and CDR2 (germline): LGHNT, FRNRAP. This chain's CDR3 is CASGFLSDRGGDQPQHF. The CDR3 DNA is TGTGCTAGTGGTTTTTTATCCGATAGGGGCGGGGATCAGCCCCAGCATTTT.

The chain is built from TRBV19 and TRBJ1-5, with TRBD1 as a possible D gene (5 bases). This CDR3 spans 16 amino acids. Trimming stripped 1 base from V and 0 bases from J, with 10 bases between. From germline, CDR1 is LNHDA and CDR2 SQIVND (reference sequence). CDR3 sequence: CASSIAGYYSNQPQHF. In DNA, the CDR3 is TGTGCCAGTAGTATAGCAGGGTATTATAGCAATCAGCCCCAGCATTTT.

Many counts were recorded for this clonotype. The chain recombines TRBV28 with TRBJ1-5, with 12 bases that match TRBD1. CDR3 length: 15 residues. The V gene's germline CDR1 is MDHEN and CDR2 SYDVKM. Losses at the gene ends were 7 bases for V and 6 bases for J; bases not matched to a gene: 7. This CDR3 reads CASTLRDRGLQPQHF. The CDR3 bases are TGTGCCAGCACCCTGCGGGACAGGGGGCTTCAGCCCCAGCATTTT.

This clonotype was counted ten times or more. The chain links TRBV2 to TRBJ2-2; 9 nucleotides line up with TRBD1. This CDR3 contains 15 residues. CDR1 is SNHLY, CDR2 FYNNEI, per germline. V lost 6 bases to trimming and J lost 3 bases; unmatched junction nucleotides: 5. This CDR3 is CASRTGGWDTGELFF. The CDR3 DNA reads TGTGCCAGCAGGACAGGGGGTTGGGACACCGGGGAGCTGTTTTTT.

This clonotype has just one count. The CDR3 reads CSATDRVRQETQYF. The CDR3 DNA reads TGCAGTGCGACCGACAGGGTGCGGCAAGAGACCCAGTACTTC. V is TRBV20-1 and J is TRBJ2-5; the match to TRBD1 covers 7 bases. The junction had 9 bases not matched to a gene; V was cut back by 6 bases and J by 2 bases. Germline V CDR1 and CDR2: DFQATT, SNEGSKA (reference sequence). The CDR3 runs to 14 residues.

The CDR3 sequence: CASSPLAWSYEQYF. CDR3 sequence (DNA): TGTGCCAGCAGCCCCCTGGCCTGGTCCTACGAGCAGTACTTC. The chain combines TRBV7-8 with TRBJ2-7, with no clear D. Germline CDR1 and CDR2: SGHVS and FQNEAQ. V was shortened by 5 bases and J by 1 base, with 12 bases between the two germline ends. The CDR3 totals 14 residues.

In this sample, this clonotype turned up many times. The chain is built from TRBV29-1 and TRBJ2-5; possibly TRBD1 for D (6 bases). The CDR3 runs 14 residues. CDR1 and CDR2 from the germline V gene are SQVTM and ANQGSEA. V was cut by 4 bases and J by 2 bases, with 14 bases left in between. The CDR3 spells CSVGARGFQETQYF. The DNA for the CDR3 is TGCAGCGTTGGAGCCAGGGGTTTTCAAGAGACCCAGTACTTC.

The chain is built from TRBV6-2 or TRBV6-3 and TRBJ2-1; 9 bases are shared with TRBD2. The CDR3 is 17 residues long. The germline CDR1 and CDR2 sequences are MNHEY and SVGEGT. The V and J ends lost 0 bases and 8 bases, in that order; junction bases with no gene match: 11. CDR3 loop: CASSYSVLPSGMHEQFF. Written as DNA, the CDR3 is TGTGCCAGCAGTTACTCGGTTCTGCCTAGCGGGATGCATGAGCAGTTCTTC.

CDR3: CASSSGLALVAKNIQYF. CDR3 in DNA: TGTGCCAGCAGTTCCGGACTAGCGCTGGTAGCCAAAAACATTCAGTACTTC. The chain is built from TRBV6-2 or TRBV6-3 and TRBJ2-4; the match to TRBD2 covers 9 bases. The CDR3 contains 17 residues. In germline, CDR1 is MNHEY, CDR2 SVGEGT. J gave up 0 bases and V 4 bases, and 7 bases lay outside the gene matches.

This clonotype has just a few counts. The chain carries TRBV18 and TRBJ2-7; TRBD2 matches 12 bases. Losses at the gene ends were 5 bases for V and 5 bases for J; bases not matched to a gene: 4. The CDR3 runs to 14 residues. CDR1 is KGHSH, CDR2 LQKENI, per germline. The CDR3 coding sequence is TGTGCCAGCTCAACTAGCGGGAGGTACGACGAGCAGTACTTC. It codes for CASSTSGRYDEQYF.

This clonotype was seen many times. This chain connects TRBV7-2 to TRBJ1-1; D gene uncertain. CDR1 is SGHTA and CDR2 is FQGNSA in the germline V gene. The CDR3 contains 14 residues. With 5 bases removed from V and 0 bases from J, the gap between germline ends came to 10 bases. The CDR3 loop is CASSPRTLNTEAFF. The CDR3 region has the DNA TGTGCCAGCAGCCCACGGACCCTGAACACTGAAGCTTTCTTT.

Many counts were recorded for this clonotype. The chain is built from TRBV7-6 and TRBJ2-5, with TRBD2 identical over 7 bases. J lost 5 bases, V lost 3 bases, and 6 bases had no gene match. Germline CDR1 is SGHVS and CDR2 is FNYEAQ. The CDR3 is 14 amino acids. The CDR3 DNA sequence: TGTGCCAGCAGCTTGCGGACGCGGGGGGAGACCCAGTACTTC. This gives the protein CASSLRTRGETQYF.

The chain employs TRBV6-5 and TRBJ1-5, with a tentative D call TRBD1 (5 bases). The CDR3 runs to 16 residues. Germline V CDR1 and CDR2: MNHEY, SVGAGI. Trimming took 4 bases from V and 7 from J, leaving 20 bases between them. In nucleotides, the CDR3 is TGTGCCAGCAGTTTGACCTTCGGCAGGTCAGGGCAGCCCCAGCATTTT. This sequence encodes CASSLTFGRSGQPQHF.